A selection of T cell receptor beta chains follows, all from one sample in a study of blood T cell repertoires in COVID-19. TCRdb's table, derived via immunoSEQ multiplex PCR, lists solely in-frame clones and lacks some. The sample lists about 270,000 clones, roughly nine tenths occurring once. The sample was peripheral blood. The receptor set was obtained from a woman aged 30 to 39 with COVID-19, enrolled during active disease. Each CDR3 is given without its conserved first and last residue. The D gene is left open where the match is weak.

>NA|TRBV6-5|TRBJ2-7
ASSYGQMGSYEQY
>NA|TRBV19|TRBJ1-6
ASSIEGTRSSPLH
>NA|TRBV27|TRBJ2-7
ASSSLGGGYYEQY
>TRBD1|TRBV19|TRBJ2-2
ASSTQGAGTGELF
>NA|TRBV12-3/TRBV12-4|TRBJ1-6
ASSFLNSPLH
>NA|TRBV6-5|TRBJ1-1
ASGLTENTEAF
>TRBD1|TRBV5-1|TRBJ2-7
ASSAAGTGRHEQY
>NA|TRBV5-5|TRBJ2-5
ASSPRGTSETQY
>NA|TRBV7-9|TRBJ2-7
ASSLEQGYEQY
>TRBD2|TRBV27|TRBJ2-7
ASSIGGAAYEQY
>TRBD1|TRBV6-5|TRBJ1-6
ASSYPGTGGSPLH
>TRBD2|TRBV19|TRBJ2-7
ASSTGLASYEQY
>TRBD1|TRBV9|TRBJ2-1
ASSVHRQGYNEQF
>NA|TRBV10-1|TRBJ1-1
ASRSAGANTEAF
>TRBD1|TRBV18|TRBJ1-1
ASSPPGQGNTEAF
>NA|TRBV7-9|TRBJ2-2
ASSPPNRAQIGYTGELF